The 3 T cell receptor beta chains below all came from one sample that was sequenced in a study of cytomegalovirus exposure and HLA in healthy donors. The PCR had 60 Vbeta and 13 Jbeta primers. Repertoires were generated with immunoSEQ multiplex PCR, while TCRdb's copy carries only in-frame clones and drops some. The data contain some 120,000 clones, around 77% of them seen just once; the ten biggest clones take up roughly 1.2%. Sample: PBMCs. All receptors derive from a man aged 50-60 years in good health and CMV-seronegative.

The CDR3, as DNA: TGCAGCGTCCAGGACAATGTGAACACCGGGGAGCTGTTTTTT. Encoded protein: CSVQDNVNTGELFF. The V gene is TRBV29-1, the J gene TRBJ2-2; D may be TRBD1 (5 bases). In germline, CDR1 is SQVTM, CDR2 ANQGSEA. Trimming removed 6 bases from V and 1 base from J, with 12 bases in between. The CDR3 runs 14 residues.

The rearrangement links TRBV30 to TRBJ1-1; 7 bases map to TRBD1. The CDR3 is 14 amino acids. V lost 3 bases to trimming and J lost 0 bases; unmatched junction nucleotides: 4. Germline lookup yields CDR1 GTSNPN and CDR2 SVGIG (reference sequence). The CDR3 DNA follows: TGTGCCTGGAGGCTGACAGGGATGAACACTGAAGCTTTCTTT. It yields the protein CAWRLTGMNTEAFF.

The chain joins TRBV10-3 to TRBJ1-2; D possibly corresponds to TRBD1 (6 bases). The V end was cut by 0 bases, the J end by 8 bases, with 13 bases between. Germline-derived CDR1 and CDR2 are ENHRY and SYGVKD. The CDR3 length is 14 residues. CDR3 nucleotide sequence: TGTGCCATCAGTGAGTCATCAGGGGTCGGCGGCTACACCTTC. Its translation is CAISESSGVGGYTF.